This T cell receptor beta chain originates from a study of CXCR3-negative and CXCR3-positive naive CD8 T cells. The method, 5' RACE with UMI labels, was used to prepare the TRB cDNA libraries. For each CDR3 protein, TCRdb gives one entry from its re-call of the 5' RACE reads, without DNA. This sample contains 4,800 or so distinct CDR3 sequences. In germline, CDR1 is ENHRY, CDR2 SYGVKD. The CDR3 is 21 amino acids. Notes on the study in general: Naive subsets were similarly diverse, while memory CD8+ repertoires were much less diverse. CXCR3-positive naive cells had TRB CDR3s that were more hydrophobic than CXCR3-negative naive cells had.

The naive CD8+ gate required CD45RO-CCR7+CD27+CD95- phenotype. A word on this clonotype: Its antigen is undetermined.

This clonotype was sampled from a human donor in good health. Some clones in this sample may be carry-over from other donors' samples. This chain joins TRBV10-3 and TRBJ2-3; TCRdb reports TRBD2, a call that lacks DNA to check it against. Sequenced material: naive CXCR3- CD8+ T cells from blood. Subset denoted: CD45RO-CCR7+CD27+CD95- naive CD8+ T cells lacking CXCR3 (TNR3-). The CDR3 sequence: CAISEFWTSGGPKKGTDTQYF.